This T cell receptor (beta chain) came from a study of control samples from healthy donors and cancer patients. Repertoires were generated with immunoSEQ multiplex PCR, while TCRdb's copy carries only in-frame clones and drops some. Among about 140,000 clones listed, about nine tenths were seen once. V trimming: 5 bases; J trimming: 4 bases; junction bases outside the gene matches: 4. CDR1 and CDR2 from the germline V gene are SGHVS and FQNEAQ. The CDR3 contains 13 residues. The rearrangement uses TRBV7-8 and TRBJ2-7; 8 bases fit TRBD2. The sequence derives from a woman aged 25 to 39 in good health. The sample taken for sequencing was blood. The chain's CDR3 is CASSLRGRYEQYF. In DNA, the CDR3 is TGTGCCAGCAGCCTTCGCGGGAGGTACGAGCAGTACTTC.